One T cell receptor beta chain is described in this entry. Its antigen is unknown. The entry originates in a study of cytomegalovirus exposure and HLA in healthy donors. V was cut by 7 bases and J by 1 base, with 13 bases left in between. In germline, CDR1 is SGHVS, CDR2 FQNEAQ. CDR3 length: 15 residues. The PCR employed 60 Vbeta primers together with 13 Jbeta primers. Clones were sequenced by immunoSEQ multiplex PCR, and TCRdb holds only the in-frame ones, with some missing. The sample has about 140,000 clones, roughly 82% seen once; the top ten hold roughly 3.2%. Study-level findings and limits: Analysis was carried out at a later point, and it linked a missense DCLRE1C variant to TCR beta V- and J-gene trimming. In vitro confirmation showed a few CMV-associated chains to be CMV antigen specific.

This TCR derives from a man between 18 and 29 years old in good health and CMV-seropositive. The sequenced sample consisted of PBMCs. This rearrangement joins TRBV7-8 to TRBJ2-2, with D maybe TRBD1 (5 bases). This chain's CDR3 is CASNHGTGNTGELFF. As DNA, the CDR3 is TGTGCCAGCAACCACGGAACAGGGAACACCGGGGAGCTGTTTTTT.